The T cell receptor beta chain under discussion was sequenced for a study of spatial heterogeneity in lung cancer. Study-wide results and limits: Ubiquitous, expanded tumor-derived TCRs were more frequently observed in blood at resection than at follow-up.

TCRdb ran MiXCR on the 5' RACE reads and lists one entry per CDR3 protein. The sample yields some 83,000 distinct CDR3 sequences, roughly 8% seen once. The CDR3 has 15 amino acids. Deletions cut 4 bases from V and 1 base from J, with 15 bases between. CDR1 is SGHRS and CDR2 is YFSETQ in the germline V gene. This clonotype was counted only a few times. Its cognate antigen is unknown. Specified time point: sample taken at primary tumor resection. This chain links TRBV5-1 with TRBJ2-7; tentatively, D is TRBD2 (5 bases). This receptor was obtained from a male donor with early-stage non-small cell lung cancer. This sample comprised PBMCs, obtained at surgery. CDR3 DNA: TGCGCCAGCAGCCCGTTCTTGGGCGGGTCCTACGAGCAGTACTTC. Residues: CASSPFLGGSYEQYF. Full variable domain (remainder filled in from reference TRBV5-1 and TRBJ2-7): KAGVTQTPRYLIKTRGQQVTLSCSPISGHRSVSWYQQTPGQGLQFLFEYFSETQRNKGNFPGRFSGRQFSNSRSEMNVSTLELGDSALYLCASSPFLGGSYEQYFGPGTRLTVT.